The next 13 T cell receptor beta chains were all read from a single sample in a study of CD8 T cells in ankylosing spondylitis (dated by TCRdb to the late 2010s). The full study reports these points: Blood from ankylosing spondylitis patients appeared to be characterized by a TCR beta motif composed of about eight highly homologous amino acid variants.

Library construction relied on 5' RACE. Data came from an Illumina HiSeq 2500. TCRdb reprocessed the public reads (quality trimming at Q25 with fastp, clone calling with MiXCR) and kept in-frame beta chains. CDR3 protein duplicates are merged, each entry listing the most common genes and DNA. The sample profile shows 350,000 or so distinct CDR3 sequences; 8% of them were found once. The ten largest clones capture just over 14% of the sample. Their specific antigens are unknown. Sample: blood, either unsorted or a sorted T cell fraction (not recorded which). Every receptor here comes from a male donor with ankylosing spondylitis.

This chain joins TRBV6-1 and TRBJ2-3; 14 bases are a match to TRBD2. Trimming at V came to 4 bases and at J to 6 bases, leaving 6 bases not matched to a gene. This CDR3 is 16 amino acids long. Per germline, CDR1 MNHNS and CDR2 SASEGT. CDR3 amino acids: CASSGGTSGSKDTQYF. The CDR3 DNA follows: TGTGCCAGCAGTGGAGGGACTAGCGGGAGCAAGGATACGCAGTATTTT.

Here the CDR3 reads CASSLGGERNTEAFF. Written as DNA, the CDR3 is TGTGCCAGCAGTTTGGGGGGCGAAAGAAACACTGAAGCTTTCTTT. The J gene is TRBJ1-1, the V gene TRBV28, with D perhaps TRBD1 (6 bases). Germline V gene data show CDR1 as MDHEN and CDR2 as SYDVKM. CDR3 length: 15 residues. Trimming shortened V by 3 bases and J by 2 bases, and 13 bases separated the two germline ends.

This clonotype was picked up a small number of times. The rearrangement uses TRBV6-2 or TRBV6-3 and TRBJ2-1; D is perhaps TRBD2 (6 bases). Germline assignment: CDR1 MNHEY and CDR2 SVGEGT. V was shortened by 0 bases and J by 0 bases, with 12 bases between the two germline ends. The CDR3 covers 17 residues. CDR3 in amino acids: CASSYSPGVISYNEQFF. The CDR3 nucleotides read TGTGCCAGCAGTTACTCGCCGGGAGTTATCTCCTACAATGAGCAGTTCTTC.

The chain links TRBV5-1 to TRBJ1-1; D perhaps matches TRBD1 (6 bases). Germline V gives CDR1 SGHRS, CDR2 YFSETQ. The V and J ends lost 0 bases and 1 base respectively, with 13 bases between them. CDR3 length equals 16 residues. In DNA, the CDR3 is TGCGCCAGCAGCTTGGCCTCGGGAGGGGGGAACACTGAAGCTTTCTTT. This gives the protein CASSLASGGGNTEAFF.

This clonotype was seen only a few times. The J gene is TRBJ2-1, the V gene TRBV20-1; D unresolved. The CDR3 is 16 residues long. Trimming removed 1 base from V and 0 bases from J, with 13 bases in between. Germline V gives CDR1 DFQATT, CDR2 SNEGSKA (reference sequence). CDR3 residues: CSARVTEAVSYNEQFF. Here the CDR3 DNA reads TGCAGTGCTAGAGTGACCGAGGCAGTCTCCTACAATGAGCAGTTCTTC.

This clonotype was observed at least ten times. The chain has TRBV6-2 or TRBV6-3 and TRBJ2-1; D remains ambiguous. Trimming removed 9 bases from V and 3 bases from J, with 15 bases in between. In germline, CDR1 is MNHEY, CDR2 SVGEGT. This CDR3 is built from 14 residues. The CDR3 sequence: CASTSSLDYNEQFF. CDR3 bases: TGTGCCAGTACCTCTTCCCTTGACTACAATGAGCAGTTCTTC.

The chain couples TRBV11-2 to TRBJ2-1, with TRBD2 identical over 10 bases. The CDR3 runs to 16 residues. V lost 5 bases, J lost 7 bases, and 11 bases stayed unmatched. Germline loops: CDR1 SGHAT, CDR2 FQNNGV. The CDR3 DNA reads as TGTGCCAGCAGCCCCCTTAGGGGACTAGCGAAAAATGAGCAGTTCTTC. Its protein product is CASSPLRGLAKNEQFF.

This clonotype was seen more than once but under ten times. This chain uses TRBV5-1 with TRBJ1-4; the D gene is possibly TRBD1 (5 bases). CDR1 and CDR2 from the germline V gene are SGHRS and YFSETQ. CDR3 length: 14 amino acids. The V end was cut by 4 bases, the J end by 5 bases, with 12 bases between. Here the CDR3 DNA reads TGCGCCAGCAGCCCCCGGGACCGGAATGAAAAACTGTTTTTT. This sequence encodes CASSPRDRNEKLFF.

This rearrangement joins TRBV2 to TRBJ1-5; 7 nucleotides line up with TRBD1. This CDR3 is 15 amino acids long. V shed 2 bases and J 9 bases; nucleotides not matched to a gene: 10. Germline V gene sequence: CDR1 SNHLY, CDR2 FYNNEI. The CDR3 sequence is CASSEFKGAVGPQHF. In DNA form, the CDR3 reads TGTGCCAGCAGTGAATTTAAGGGGGCGGTTGGGCCCCAGCATTTT.

This clonotype was seen many times. The DNA of the CDR3 is TGTGCCAGCAGTTCCGATCTCAACCCGAATGAGCAGTTCTTC. It codes for CASSSDLNPNEQFF. J is TRBJ2-1 and V is TRBV27; D uncertain. This CDR3 comprises 14 residues. Between the trimmed V and J ends, which lost 4 bases and 7 bases, there was a span of 14 bases. CDR1 and CDR2 from the germline V gene are MNHEY and SMNVEV (reference sequence).

This clonotype occurred a few times. This sequence joins TRBV2 and TRBJ1-2; 10 bases align to TRBD1. Trimming cost V 6 bases and J 8 bases; bases outside gene matches: 18. The V gene's germline CDR1 is SNHLY and CDR2 FYNNEI. The CDR3 length is 17 residues. The CDR3 DNA reads as TGTGCCAGCAGCACATTTTACCCGGGACAGGGGAAGTACGGCTACACCTTC. Amino acids: CASSTFYPGQGKYGYTF.

This clonotype turned up a few times. The chain recombines TRBV5-1 with TRBJ2-7; D perhaps matches TRBD1 (6 bases). V was shortened by 0 bases and J by 11 bases, with 15 bases between the two germline ends. Germline V gene lookup returns CDR1 SGHRS and CDR2 YFSETQ. The CDR3 covers 13 residues. The CDR3 region has the DNA TGCGCCAGCAGCTTGGAACAGACAGGTATGAAGTACTTC. This codes for CASSLEQTGMKYF.

This clonotype was counted a few times. The chain has TRBV28 and TRBJ2-5, with D unclear. The CDR3 covers 13 residues. The V gene's germline CDR1 is MDHEN and CDR2 SYDVKM. Deletions cut 3 bases from V and 1 base from J, with 6 bases between. In nucleotides, the CDR3 is TGTGCCAGCAGTTTGTCGGTCCAAGAGACCCAGTACTTC. Translation gives CASSLSVQETQYF.